Presented here are 26 T cell receptor beta chains from one specimen sequenced in a study of CD8 T cells in ankylosing spondylitis. Broader study findings: Apparently characteristic of ankylosing spondylitis blood was a TCR beta motif (roughly eight highly homologous variants).

Each CDR3 protein gets one entry after TCRdb re-called the 5' RACE reads with MiXCR. The data contain about 540,000 distinct CDR3 sequences, roughly an eighth of them singletons. Antigen specificity for these receptors is unknown. Sample: blood, either unsorted or a sorted T cell fraction (not recorded which). These receptors were collected from a male donor with ankylosing spondylitis.

This clonotype has just a few counts. This chain joins TRBV7-9 and TRBJ1-2; weak D call: TRBD1 (5 bases). Germline assignment: CDR1 SEHNR and CDR2 FQNEAQ (reference sequence). The CDR3 covers 13 residues. V was trimmed by 5 bases and J by 3 bases, leaving 10 bases between them. As DNA, the CDR3 is TGTGCCAGCAGCCGAGGGGTGGACTATGGCTACACCTTC. It specifies CASSRGVDYGYTF.

In its sample, this clonotype was seen many times. The V gene is TRBV9, the J gene TRBJ2-1; TRBD2 might be the D (5 bases). This CDR3 is 15 amino acids long. The germline V and J ends were trimmed by 0 bases and 2 bases, with 9 bases remaining between them. In germline, CDR1 is SGDLS, CDR2 YYNGEE. CDR3: CASSVGGSAYNEQFF. CDR3 bases: TGTGCCAGCAGCGTAGGGGGTAGCGCCTACAATGAGCAGTTCTTC.

CDR3 sequence reads: CASSVSEGGTETQYF. The CDR3 nucleotides are TGTGCCAGCAGCGTATCGGAAGGCGGCACGGAGACCCAGTACTTC. V usage is TRBV9 and J usage is TRBJ2-5; D is unclear. Looked up from germline, CDR1 is SGDLS and CDR2 is YYNGEE. The CDR3 contains 15 residues. Trimming removed 1 base at V and 5 bases at J, with 15 bases between.

The chain uses TRBV7-2 and TRBJ2-5; TRBD1 or TRBD2 may be the D gene (5 bases each). Trimming cost V 5 bases and J 4 bases, with 14 bases left between them. This CDR3 spans 14 amino acids. The germline gives CDR1 SGHTA, CDR2 FQGNSA. The CDR3 region is CASSASRGRETQYF. CDR3 in DNA: TGTGCCAGCAGCGCCAGCCGGGGCCGAGAGACCCAGTACTTC.

This clonotype was counted only a few times. The V call is TRBV3-1, the J call TRBJ1-2; perhaps TRBD1 as D (5 bases). Germline loops: CDR1 LGHDT, CDR2 YNNKEL (reference sequence). The CDR3 runs 13 residues. V dropped 2 bases and J dropped 8 bases, with 12 bases sitting between them. The CDR3 here is CASSQQGPTGYTF. The CDR3 region has the DNA TGTGCCAGCAGCCAACAGGGCCCCACCGGCTACACCTTC.

The J gene is TRBJ2-6, the V gene TRBV5-1; unclear D gene. The CDR3 extends over 16 amino acids. V was clipped by 4 bases and J by 0 bases, with 11 bases between them. Germline CDR1 and CDR2: SGHRS and YFSETQ. CDR3 loop: CASSRDRLSGANVLTF. CDR3 coding DNA: TGCGCCAGCAGCCGAGACCGACTCTCTGGGGCCAACGTCCTGACTTTC.

This clonotype was observed a few times. This chain links TRBV6-1 with TRBJ2-3; a weak D match, TRBD2 (6 bases). CDR1 is MNHNS, CDR2 SASEGT, per germline. The CDR3 spans 14 residues. Deletions cut 6 bases from V and 3 bases from J, with 13 bases between. In DNA, the CDR3 is TGTGCCAGCAGGAAGGGACTGAGTACAGATACGCAGTATTTT. This translates into CASRKGLSTDTQYF.

The J gene is TRBJ1-3, the V gene TRBV10-3, with D maybe TRBD1 (5 bases). The CDR3 is 15 residues long. Germline V lookup: CDR1 ENHRY, CDR2 SYGVKD. V dropped 6 bases and J dropped 0 bases, with 12 bases sitting between them. CDR3 region: CAISPGRSSGNTIYF. DNA for the CDR3: TGTGCCATCAGCCCGGGACGCAGCTCTGGAAACACCATATATTTT.

J is TRBJ2-3 and V is TRBV20-1; 9 nucleotides match TRBD2. Germline CDR1 is DFQATT and CDR2 is SNEGSKA (reference sequence). The CDR3 has 15 amino acids. The trim removed 6 bases at V and 5 bases at J, leaving 12 bases unmatched. CDR3: CSARPIAGAEDTQYF. The CDR3 DNA is TGCAGTGCCCGACCAATAGCGGGAGCGGAAGATACGCAGTATTTT.

This clonotype was seen repeatedly, ten times or more. The genes are TRBV4-2 and TRBJ2-3, with 7 bases matching TRBD2. J was trimmed by 4 bases and V by 0 bases; bases with no gene match: 10. The CDR3 runs 17 residues. Germline V gene data show CDR1 as LGHNA and CDR2 as YNFKEQ. This chain's CDR3 is CASSQEIAGRGADTQYF. DNA for the CDR3: TGTGCCAGCAGCCAAGAAATAGCGGGTAGAGGAGCAGATACGCAGTATTTT.

The rearrangement links TRBV7-2 to TRBJ1-6; no definite D call. This CDR3 region has 14 residues. Germline CDR1 SGHTA, CDR2 FQGNSA. The V end was cut by 4 bases, the J end by 1 base, with 5 bases between. The chain's CDR3 is CASSSASYNSPLHF. In DNA form, the CDR3 reads TGTGCCAGCAGCTCGGCGTCCTATAATTCACCCCTCCACTTT.

This clonotype was observed a few times. The genes are TRBV20-1 and TRBJ1-4, with D possibly TRBD1 on 6 matching bases. CDR1 and CDR2 from the germline V gene are DFQATT and SNEGSKA (reference sequence). This CDR3 region has 12 residues. Trimming removed 5 bases at V and 8 bases at J, with 12 bases between. The CDR3 loop reads CSAVQGREKLFF. The CDR3 region has the DNA TGCAGTGCTGTCCAGGGGCGGGAAAAACTGTTTTTT.

This clonotype was counted only a few times. CDR3 DNA sequence: TGTGCCAGTAGTATTGAGGCAGTTAGCAATCAGCCCCAGCATTTT. It is translated as CASSIEAVSNQPQHF. This chain links TRBV19 with TRBJ1-5; D gene ambiguous. CDR1 is LNHDA and CDR2 is SQIVND in the germline V gene (reference sequence). V lost 3 bases and J lost 0, with 9 bases in between. The CDR3 contains 15 residues.

This clonotype has only a few counts. V usage is TRBV20-1 and J usage is TRBJ2-3; 11 nucleotides match TRBD2. V was clipped by 2 bases and J by 7 bases; unmatched bases: 5. Germline lookup yields CDR1 DFQATT and CDR2 SNEGSKA (reference sequence). The CDR3 has 14 amino acids. CDR3 in DNA: TGCAGTGCTAGAAGGGGGACTAGCGGTTATACGCAGTATTTT. Its translation: CSARRGTSGYTQYF.

This clonotype was picked up a small number of times. The chain employs TRBV5-1 and TRBJ2-7; 11 bases line up with TRBD1. CDR1 is SGHRS, CDR2 YFSETQ, per germline. The CDR3 runs to 15 residues. V lost 5 bases, J lost 4 bases, and 8 bases stayed unmatched. CDR3 sequence reads: CASSSGQGVMYEQYF. The CDR3, as DNA: TGCGCCAGCAGTTCGGGACAGGGGGTAATGTACGAGCAGTACTTC.

The genes are TRBV20-1 and TRBJ1-2, with 9 nucleotides matching TRBD1. The V gene's germline CDR1 is DFQATT and CDR2 SNEGSKA (reference sequence). After removal of 4 bases from V and 6 bases from J, the junction contained 12 bases not matched to a gene. The CDR3 covers 15 residues. The CDR3 sequence: CSATRSGTGKDGYTF. The CDR3 DNA is TGCAGTGCTACTCGATCCGGGACAGGGAAAGATGGCTACACCTTC.

V gene TRBV12-3 or TRBV12-4 combines with J gene TRBJ1-2; D remains unclear. V dropped 2 bases and J dropped 0 bases, with 7 bases sitting between them. This CDR3 contains 14 residues. The CDR3 sequence: CASSLRAANYGYTF. The CDR3 DNA is TGTGCCAGCAGTTTAAGGGCAGCTAACTATGGCTACACCTTC.

The chain combines TRBV20-1 with TRBJ2-7; weak D call: TRBD1 (6 bases). Germline assignment: CDR1 DFQATT and CDR2 SNEGSKA (reference sequence). Trimming removed 1 base from V and 7 bases from J, with 17 bases in between. The CDR3 has 14 amino acids. The DNA for the CDR3 is TGCAGTGCTAGAGCCCCGGCCAGGGGTCATGAGCAGTACTTC. This encodes CSARAPARGHEQYF.

This clonotype has just a few counts. The chain employs TRBV27 and TRBJ2-2, with a weak D call TRBD2 (5 bases). Germline assignment: CDR1 MNHEY and CDR2 SMNVEV (reference sequence). V was pared by 3 bases and J by 5 bases, with 7 bases between. The CDR3 spans 13 residues. The CDR3 sequence is CASSFGDTGELFF. CDR3 nucleotide sequence: TGTGCCAGCAGTTTCGGGGATACCGGGGAGCTGTTTTTT.

The V gene is TRBV7-2, the J gene TRBJ1-1, with a weak D call TRBD1 (6 bases). The germline V gene encodes CDR1 SGHTA and CDR2 FQGNSA. The V gene lost 6 bases and the J gene lost 11 bases, with 19 bases spanning the gap. The CDR3 is 13 residues long. CDR3 DNA: TGTGCCAGCAGTCCGTCACAGGGCGGGACGGCTTTCTTT. This gives the protein CASSPSQGGTAFF.

The chain links TRBV15 to TRBJ2-4, with D perhaps matching TRBD2 (6 bases). Per germline, CDR1 LNHNV and CDR2 YYDKDF (reference sequence). The length of the CDR3 is 18 residues. Trimming shortened V by 0 bases and J by 0 bases, and 15 bases separated the two germline ends. CDR3 loop: CATSRDQGLKLAKNIQYF. The CDR3, as DNA: TGTGCCACCAGCAGAGATCAGGGACTCAAGCTAGCCAAAAACATTCAGTACTTC. The entire variable domain, with the rest obtained from reference TRBV15 and TRBJ2-4, is as follows: DAMVIQNPRYQVTQFGKPVTLSCSQTLNHNVMYWYQQKSSQAPKLLFHYYDKDFNNEADTPDNFQSRRPNTSFCFLDIRSPGLGDTAMYLCATSRDQGLKLAKNIQYFGAGTRLSVL.

The chain is built from TRBV30 and TRBJ2-4; 7 bases are a match to TRBD2. CDR3 length: 13 residues. Germline CDR1 reads GTSNPN; CDR2 reads SVGIG (reference sequence). The J segment lost 4 bases and the V segment lost 3 bases, leaving 3 bases of the junction unmatched. The CDR3 loop reads CAWSPGGKNIQYF. The CDR3 DNA is TGTGCCTGGAGCCCCGGGGGGAAAAACATTCAGTACTTC. The variable domain in full, with the rest retrieved from reference TRBV30 and TRBJ2-4, is SQTIHQWPATLVQPVGSPLSLECTVEGTSNPNLYWYRQAAGRGLQLLFYSVGIGQISSEVPQNLSASRPQDRQFILSSKKLLLSDSGFYLCAWSPGGKNIQYFGAGTRLSVL.

This clonotype was counted a few times. The CDR3 protein is CASSLRSFGEKLFF. CDR3 nucleotides: TGTGCCAGCAGCCTCCGGTCTTTTGGGGAAAAACTGTTTTTT. The chain couples TRBV7-2 to TRBJ1-4, with D unclear. V gave up 5 bases and J gave up 8 bases, with 15 bases separating them. The CDR3 spans 14 residues. Germline CDR1 reads SGHTA; CDR2 reads FQGNSA.

The chain has TRBV20-1 and TRBJ2-1; 8 nucleotides line up with TRBD1. V lost 2 bases and J lost 6; bases outside the gene matches: 3. Germline lookup yields CDR1 DFQATT and CDR2 SNEGSKA (reference sequence). The CDR3 contains 13 residues. This CDR3 is CSARRDRPNEQFF. The CDR3 bases are TGCAGTGCTAGACGGGACAGGCCCAATGAGCAGTTCTTC.

This clonotype was seen ten or more times. The V gene is TRBV6-2 or TRBV6-3, the J gene TRBJ2-7; D remains unclear. V shed 7 bases and J shed 6 bases, with 16 bases lying between them. CDR3 length: 13 amino acids. Looked up from germline, CDR1 is MNHEY and CDR2 is SVGEGT. The CDR3 coding sequence is TGTGCCAGCATGAGGCCACCCACCCCCGAGCAGTACTTC. Translated: CASMRPPTPEQYF.

This clonotype was counted only a few times. The CDR3 DNA reads as TGTGCCAGCAGCCGACGGGACAGGAGGCACGAGCAGTACTTC. Protein sequence: CASSRRDRRHEQYF. The V call is TRBV14, the J call TRBJ2-7, with 8 bases matching TRBD1. Trimming cost V 4 bases and J 5 bases; bases outside gene matches: 7. Germline V lookup: CDR1 SGHDN, CDR2 FVKESK. This CDR3 region has 14 residues.